This is a list of T cell receptor beta chains from one sample in a study of blood T cell repertoires in COVID-19. TCRdb keeps only in-frame clones here, not all; method: immunoSEQ multiplex PCR. This table has under 150,000 clones, around 84% appearing once. Sequencing used peripheral blood. Receptor source: a human donor in a cohort sampled during active COVID-19. CDR3s include the opening cysteine and the closing phenylalanine or tryptophan. A D gene is named only where the DNA matches it firmly. Clone size is shown for a subset of rows, as once, few, many or a class of expanded clone.

v_gene	abundance	d_gene	j_gene	CDR3aa	CDR3nt
TRBV20-1	.	.	TRBJ1-1	CGVRLNTEAFF	TGCGGTGTCAGGTTGAACACTGAAGCTTTCTTT
TRBV2	.	.	TRBJ2-3	CASRLILVGTDTQYF	TGTGCCAGCAGACTGATACTAGTCGGCACAGATACGCAGTATTTT
TRBV29-1	once	TRBD1	TRBJ1-2	CSTYRQGPAGYTF	TGCAGCACTTACAGACAGGGTCCGGCTGGCTACACCTTC
TRBV15	.	TRBD1	TRBJ1-1	CATSPTGVNTEAFF	TGTGCCACCAGCCCTACAGGGGTGAACACTGAAGCTTTCTTT
TRBV7-2	.	.	TRBJ1-2	CASSSPPDRFYGYTF	TGTGCCAGCAGCTCTCCCCCCGACAGGTTCTATGGCTACACCTTC
TRBV5-1	few	.	TRBJ2-7	CASSLAGSSYEQYF	TGCGCCAGCAGCTTGGCAGGCTCGTCCTACGAGCAGTACTTC
TRBV6-2/TRBV6-3	.	TRBD2	TRBJ2-7	CASRPSGGSYEQYF	TGTGCCAGCAGACCTAGCGGGGGGTCCTACGAGCAGTACTTC
TRBV11-2	.	TRBD2	TRBJ2-1	CASSSRLASYNEQFF	TGTGCCAGCAGCTCAAGACTAGCGTCCTACAATGAGCAGTTCTTC
TRBV19	.	TRBD1	TRBJ1-5	CASSFDTGVRNQPQHF	TGTGCCAGTAGTTTCGACACAGGGGTCCGCAATCAGCCCCAGCATTTT
TRBV19	.	.	TRBJ1-3	CASSIRTRNSGNTIYF	TGTGCCAGTAGTATACGGACACGGAACTCTGGAAACACCATATATTTT
TRBV29-1	.	.	TRBJ2-3	CSVTGFDTQYF	TGCAGCGTTACAGGTTTCGATACGCAGTATTTT
TRBV9	.	TRBD1	TRBJ2-1	CASSGDSWAAEQFF	TGTGCCAGCAGCGGGGACAGCTGGGCAGCTGAGCAGTTCTTC
TRBV9	.	.	TRBJ1-4	CASSPDPGTNEKLFF	TGTGCCAGCAGCCCCGACCCGGGGACTAATGAAAAACTGTTTTTT
TRBV24-1	.	.	TRBJ1-4	CATSGGRELFF	TGTGCCACCAGTGGAGGGAGGGAACTGTTTTTT
TRBV18	.	.	TRBJ1-2	CASSPGQSLSYTF	TGTGCCAGCTCACCTGGACAGTCGCTAAGCTACACCTTC
TRBV27	.	TRBD2	TRBJ2-5	CASSPRWVAGVGETQYF	TGTGCCAGCAGTCCCCGGTGGGTAGCGGGGGTAGGGGAGACCCAGTACTTC
TRBV6-6	.	TRBD2	TRBJ2-3	CASSYSGGGLTDTQYF	TGTGCCAGCAGTTACTCCGGCGGGGGGCTCACAGATACGCAGTATTTT